The 13 T cell receptor beta chains given below trace back to one sample, sequenced in a study of T cell changes during pregnancy in multiple sclerosis. Sequenced by immunoSEQ multiplex PCR; TCRdb stores in-frame clones only, minus some. The sample consists of about 38,000 clones, about 93% of them appearing once. This specimen was CD4+ T cells from peripheral blood mononuclear cells, taken after pregnancy. The receptors originated from a female donor in good health, enrolled as a control in a pregnancy study.

The chain carries TRBV5-1 and TRBJ1-3; no clear D. The V end was cut by 0 bases, the J end by 3 bases, with 10 bases between. Per the germline V gene, CDR1 is SGHRS and CDR2 is YFSETQ. The CDR3 spans 15 residues. CDR3 in DNA: TGCGCCAGCAGCTTGGAGCCAGGTCGTGGAAACACCATATATTTT. Protein sequence: CASSLEPGRGNTIYF.

The V and J genes are TRBV9 and TRBJ2-1; 15 bases are a match to TRBD2. V lost 3 bases, J lost 6 bases, and 4 bases stayed unmatched. Germline CDR1 SGDLS, CDR2 YYNGEE. CDR3 length equals 16 residues. Here the CDR3 DNA reads TGTGCCAGCAGCGGAGGGGGACTAGCGGGAGGCAATGAGCAGTTCTTC. It specifies CASSGGGLAGGNEQFF.

The gene calls are TRBV19 and TRBJ2-5; 7 positions match TRBD1. Germline CDR1 reads LNHDA; CDR2 reads SQIVND (reference sequence). This CDR3 has 17 residues. The junction had 11 bases not matched to a gene; V was cut back by 2 bases and J by 2 bases. CDR3 coding DNA: TGTGCCAGTAGTATAATACGGGCAGGGGGAAGGCAAGAGACCCAGTACTTC. This gives the protein CASSIIRAGGRQETQYF. The full variable domain, in which reference TRBV19 and TRBJ2-5 provide the parts outside the CDR3, is DGGITQSPKYLFRKEGQNVTLSCEQNLNHDAMYWYRQDPGQGLRLIYYSQIVNDFQKGDIAEGYSVSREKKESFPLTVTSAQKNPTAFYLCASSIIRAGGRQETQYFGPGTRLLVL.

The genes are TRBV28 and TRBJ2-5; TRBD1 aligns across 8 bases. Losses at the gene ends were 3 bases for V and 5 bases for J; bases not matched to a gene: 8. The germline gives CDR1 MDHEN, CDR2 SYDVKM. CDR3 length: 15 amino acids. The CDR3, as DNA: TGTGCCAGCAGTTTCTCGCAGGGGGCGTGGGAGACCCAGTACTTC. Translated: CASSFSQGAWETQYF.

The CDR3 protein is CASSIDRGYEQYF. CDR3 nucleotides: TGTGCCAGTAGTATAGATCGAGGGTACGAGCAGTACTTC. V and J are TRBV19 and TRBJ2-7; weak D call: TRBD2 (5 bases). This CDR3 comprises 13 residues. V was trimmed by 0 bases and J by 4 bases, leaving 7 bases between them. CDR1 is LNHDA, CDR2 SQIVND, per germline (reference sequence).

This sequence joins TRBV6-5 and TRBJ2-1; 7 bases align to TRBD2. Germline V lookup: CDR1 MNHEY, CDR2 SVGAGI. V was pared by 5 bases and J by 9 bases, with 10 bases of the junction left unmatched. The CDR3 totals 14 residues. The CDR3 bases are TGTGCCAGCAGTCAGGTACGCGGGGGATCTGAGCAGTTCTTC. It is translated as CASSQVRGGSEQFF.

The V and J genes are TRBV2 and TRBJ2-5, with TRBD2 matching over 9 bases. V lost 3 bases, J lost 5 bases, and 10 bases stayed unmatched. Germline V lookup: CDR1 SNHLY, CDR2 FYNNEI. The CDR3 contains 16 residues. Here the CDR3 reads CASSEVRAGGLETQYF. CDR3 nucleotides: TGTGCCAGCAGTGAGGTTCGAGCGGGGGGCCTGGAGACCCAGTACTTC.

This clone has a single count. The rearrangement joins TRBV10-3 to TRBJ1-2; tentatively, D is TRBD1 (6 bases). V lost 4 bases and J lost 7, with 13 bases in between. There are 13 residues in the CDR3. Germline V gene data show CDR1 as ENHRY and CDR2 as SYGVKD. DNA of the CDR3: TGTGCCATCAGTGGGGGGGGGCCTGGTGGCTACACCTTC. The encoded protein is CAISGGGPGGYTF.

The chain employs TRBV4-1 and TRBJ1-1, with D uncertain. The germline V gene encodes CDR1 MGHRA and CDR2 YSYEKL. This CDR3 comprises 14 residues. V gave up 0 bases and J gave up 1 base, with 6 bases separating them. CDR3 in amino acids: CASSQDRRNTEAFF. The CDR3, as DNA: TGCGCCAGCAGCCAAGACAGGCGGAACACTGAAGCTTTCTTT.

The gene calls are TRBV15 and TRBJ2-3, with a possible D match to TRBD2 (7 bases). CDR3 length: 19 residues. Germline CDR1 and CDR2: LNHNV and YYDKDF (reference sequence). Trimming pared 1 base from V and 0 bases from J, leaving 20 bases between. The CDR3 sequence: CATSRVKAGALLSTDTQYF. The CDR3 nucleotides are TGTGCCACCAGCAGAGTTAAGGCGGGGGCCCTACTCAGCACAGATACGCAGTATTTT.

CDR3 DNA: TGTGCCAGCAGTCCACTCGGGACAAAAGAAGCTTTCTTT. Its protein is CASSPLGTKEAFF. The chain joins TRBV7-9 to TRBJ1-1; a possible D gene is TRBD1 (6 bases). Germline V gives CDR1 SEHNR, CDR2 FQNEAQ (reference sequence). Trimming took 6 bases from V and 8 from J, leaving 16 bases between them. The CDR3 covers 13 residues.

The J gene is TRBJ1-1, the V gene TRBV10-3, with TRBD1 as a possible D gene (6 bases). The CDR3 runs 14 residues. The germline CDR1 and CDR2 sequences are ENHRY and SYGVKD. Trimming stripped 5 bases from V and 5 bases from J, with 15 bases between. DNA of the CDR3: TGTGCCATCAGTCCACAGGGAGCGGGGACTGAAGCTTTCTTT. It yields the protein CAISPQGAGTEAFF.

The chain recombines TRBV6-4 with TRBJ2-7; 9 nucleotides match TRBD2. The CDR3 is made up of 16 amino acids. CDR1 is MRHNA and CDR2 is SNTAGT in the germline V gene. The V gene end was trimmed by 7 bases and the J gene end by 3 bases; junction bases not matched to a gene: 13. Written as DNA, the CDR3 is TGTGCCAGCAAGTATCGGCTAGCGGGACACCACTACGAGCAGTACTTC. Amino acid sequence: CASKYRLAGHHYEQYF.